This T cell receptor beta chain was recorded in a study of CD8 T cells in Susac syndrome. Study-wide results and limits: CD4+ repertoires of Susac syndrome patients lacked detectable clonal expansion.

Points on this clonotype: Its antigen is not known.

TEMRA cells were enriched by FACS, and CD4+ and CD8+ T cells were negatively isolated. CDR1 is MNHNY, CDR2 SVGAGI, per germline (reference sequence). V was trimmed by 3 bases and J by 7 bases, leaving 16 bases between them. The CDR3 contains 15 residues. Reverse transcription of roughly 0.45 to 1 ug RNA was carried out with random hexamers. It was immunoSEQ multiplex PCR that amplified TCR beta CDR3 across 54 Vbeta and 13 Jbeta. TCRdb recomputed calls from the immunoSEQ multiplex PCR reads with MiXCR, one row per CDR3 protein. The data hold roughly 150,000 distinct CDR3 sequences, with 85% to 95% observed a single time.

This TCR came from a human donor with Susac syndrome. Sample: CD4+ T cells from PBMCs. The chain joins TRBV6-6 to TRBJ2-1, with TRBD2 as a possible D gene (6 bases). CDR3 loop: CASSYSPNAGNEQFF. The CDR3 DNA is TGTGCCAGCAGTTATTCACCTAACGCGGGAAATGAGCAGTTCTTC.